Only a few counts were recorded for the clone carrying this TCR beta chain. The data were produced by immunoSEQ multiplex PCR, yet TCRdb's version contains in-frame clones alone and is incomplete. The sample shows 50,000 to 60,000 clones, approximately 90% of them seen only once. Germline-derived CDR1 and CDR2 are MNHNY and SVGAGI (reference sequence). The length of the CDR3 is 15 residues. V was trimmed by 8 bases and J by 0 bases, leaving 14 bases between them. This entry comes from a study of blood T cell repertoires in COVID-19. The sample taken for sequencing was peripheral blood. This TCR was recovered from a middle-aged man with COVID-19, enrolled during active disease. V gene TRBV6-6 combines with J gene TRBJ1-3; no firm D call. CDR3 region: CASGHAGSSGNTIYF. CDR3 DNA sequence: TGTGCCAGCGGTCATGCAGGCAGCTCTGGAAACACCATATATTTT.